This TCR beta chain was retrieved from a study of vaccination and CD4 T cells after COVID-19. Study-level information: Each enrolled participant received a two-dose regimen of either BNT162b2 or mRNA-1273 vaccine.

The germline V gene has CDR1 LGHDT and CDR2 YNNKEL (reference sequence). The ends were cut back, 0 bases at V and 2 bases at J, with 4 bases in the middle. The CDR3 consists of 13 residues. Oncomine TCR Beta short-read sequencing was applied to DNA from cultured CD4+ T cells. TCRdb reanalysed the PCR reads using MiXCR and keeps one entry per CDR3 protein. The sample consists of approximately 12,000 distinct CDR3 sequences, roughly 48% of them appearing once. This clonotype was observed a few times. Its antigen is not identified. The treatment was: roughly 11-day PBMC culture with coronavirus spike peptide pools or control peptides (ViraFEST assay). PCR positivity dates ran from March to December 2020, preceding US Alpha, Beta and Delta variants.

This clonotype originated in a human donor who had recovered from COVID-19. Specimen: CD4+ T cells from blood, cultured in vitro. The chain combines TRBV3-1 with TRBJ1-2; D unresolved. The CDR3 sequence: CASSQDLNYGYTF. DNA of the CDR3: TGTGCCAGCAGCCAAGATCTAAACTATGGCTACACCTTC.